A single sample gave rise to the 12 T cell receptor beta chains below, sequenced in a study of T cell repertoires in cytomegalovirus infection. TCRdb redid the calling of the reads with MiXCR, one entry per CDR3 protein. The table has under 500,000 distinct CDR3 sequences, 42% seen once. These receptors lack a known antigen. This material consisted of cultured PBMCs, taken from culture after CMV antigen stimulation. Source of these receptors: a human donor in good health (CMV status not recorded). Some clones in this sample may be carry-over from other donors' samples.

The chain combines TRBV12-3 or TRBV12-4 with TRBJ1-2; D remains unclear. V was shortened by 7 bases and J by 7 bases, with 16 bases between the two germline ends. The CDR3 length is 13 residues. The CDR3, as DNA: TGTGCCAGCAACACCGGAAGCACTGCTGGCTACACCTTC. Translated: CASNTGSTAGYTF.

The rearrangement joins TRBV7-4 to TRBJ1-5; D remains unclear. The V gene lost 10 bases and the J gene lost 2 bases, with 12 bases spanning the gap. This CDR3 has 13 amino acids. The V gene's germline CDR1 is SGHVT and CDR2 SQSDAQ. The CDR3 DNA sequence: TGTGCCACCCAAACGGTTGGCAATCAGCCCCAGCATTTT. The encoded protein is CATQTVGNQPQHF.

The chain is built from TRBV2 and TRBJ2-3, with TRBD2 matching 8 bases. The CDR3 consists of 15 residues. Germline values: CDR1 SNHLY, CDR2 FYNNEI. The ends lost 4 bases at V and 4 bases at J; junction bases unmatched: 7. CDR3 in amino acids: CASSGAGAGADTQYF. Here the CDR3 DNA reads TGTGCCAGCAGTGGAGCGGGAGCTGGGGCAGATACGCAGTATTTT.

This sequence joins TRBV11-2 and TRBJ2-3; the D gene is possibly TRBD2 (6 bases). The CDR3 extends over 14 amino acids. V was cut by 5 bases and J by 5 bases, with 14 bases left in between. Per the germline V gene, CDR1 is SGHAT and CDR2 is FQNNGV. CDR3 loop: CASSPTTRRDTQYF. Here the CDR3 DNA reads TGTGCCAGCAGCCCAACGACTAGGCGAGATACGCAGTATTTT.

The chain has TRBV7-2 and TRBJ2-5; D gene ambiguous. Germline CDR1 is SGHTA and CDR2 is FQGNSA. This CDR3 contains 13 residues. Trimming left V 6 bases short and J 7 bases short, with 15 bases between. CDR3 sequence: CASRPARPGTQYF. The CDR3 DNA follows: TGTGCCAGCAGGCCGGCCAGGCCCGGGACCCAGTACTTC.

The sample holds many counts of this clonotype. The chain links TRBV7-2 to TRBJ2-3, with a tentative D call TRBD1 (7 bases). With 2 bases removed from V and 6 bases from J, the gap between germline ends came to 15 bases. This CDR3 region has 15 residues. CDR1 SGHTA and CDR2 FQGNSA come from the germline V gene. CDR3: CASSLSGGGWDTQYF. As DNA, the CDR3 is TGTGCCAGCAGCTTATCCGGAGGGGGCTGGGATACGCAGTATTTT. Using reference TRBV7-2 and TRBJ2-3 for the parts outside the CDR3, the full variable domain is GAGVSQSPSNKVTEKGKDVELRCDPISGHTALYWYRQSLGQGLEFLIYFQGNSAPDKSGLPSDRFSAERTGGSVSTLTIQRTQQEDSAVYLCASSLSGGGWDTQYFGPGTRLTVL.

There are many counts of this clonotype. Here the CDR3 reads CASSLARGYQDGYTF. The DNA for the CDR3 is TGTGCCAGCAGCTTAGCGCGGGGCTACCAAGATGGCTACACCTTC. The V call is TRBV7-2, the J call TRBJ1-2; D possibly corresponds to TRBD1 (5 bases). Trimming stripped 0 bases from V and 6 bases from J, with 14 bases between. This CDR3 contains 15 residues. Germline V gives CDR1 SGHTA, CDR2 FQGNSA.

The rearrangement joins TRBV20-1 to TRBJ2-3; TRBD2 matches at 12 bases. V lost 6 bases, J lost 4 bases, and 5 bases stayed unmatched. This CDR3 contains 14 residues. CDR1 is DFQATT, CDR2 SNEGSKA, per germline (reference sequence). The CDR3 protein is CSAKTSGSADTQYF. CDR3 nucleotide sequence: TGCAGTGCAAAGACTAGCGGGAGTGCAGATACGCAGTATTTT.

This clonotype was observed a handful of times. CDR3 sequence reads: CASSYSDQNQPQHF. For the CDR3, the DNA is TGTGCCAGCAGTTACTCAGACCAAAATCAGCCCCAGCATTTT. V is TRBV6-2 or TRBV6-3 and J is TRBJ1-5; no reliable D call. The germline V gene has CDR1 MNHEY and CDR2 SVGEGT. The CDR3 extends over 14 amino acids. The V gene lost 0 bases and the J gene lost 4 bases, with 7 bases spanning the gap.

This clonotype was seen many times. The chain recombines TRBV7-2 with TRBJ2-5; tentatively, D is TRBD1 or TRBD2 (5 bases each). The CDR3 consists of 15 residues. Germline V gene sequence: CDR1 SGHTA, CDR2 FQGNSA. V lost 1 base and J lost 5, with 14 bases in between. The CDR3 spells CASSLVGTRPETQYF. The CDR3 nucleotides read TGTGCCAGCAGCTTAGTCGGGACCAGACCTGAGACCCAGTACTTC.

This clonotype was counted between two and nine times. The chain combines TRBV7-6 with TRBJ1-1, with 8 bases aligning to TRBD1. Germline CDR1 is SGHVS and CDR2 is FNYEAQ. The V gene end was trimmed by 5 bases and the J gene end by 2 bases; junction bases not matched to a gene: 16. The length of the CDR3 is 18 residues. This chain's CDR3 is CASSLPPDRARENTEAFF. As DNA, the CDR3 is TGTGCCAGCAGCCTGCCCCCGGACAGGGCTAGGGAAAACACTGAAGCTTTCTTT.

This clonotype was counted between two and nine times. This chain links TRBV6-1 with TRBJ1-1; maybe TRBD1 (5 bases). Germline V gene data show CDR1 as MNHNS and CDR2 as SASEGT. The CDR3 totals 11 residues. Trimming took off 10 bases at V and 4 bases at J, with 10 bases between the two ends. Here the CDR3 DNA reads TGTGCCACCAGGGTTTTCACTGAAGCTTTCTTT. Its protein product is CATRVFTEAFF.